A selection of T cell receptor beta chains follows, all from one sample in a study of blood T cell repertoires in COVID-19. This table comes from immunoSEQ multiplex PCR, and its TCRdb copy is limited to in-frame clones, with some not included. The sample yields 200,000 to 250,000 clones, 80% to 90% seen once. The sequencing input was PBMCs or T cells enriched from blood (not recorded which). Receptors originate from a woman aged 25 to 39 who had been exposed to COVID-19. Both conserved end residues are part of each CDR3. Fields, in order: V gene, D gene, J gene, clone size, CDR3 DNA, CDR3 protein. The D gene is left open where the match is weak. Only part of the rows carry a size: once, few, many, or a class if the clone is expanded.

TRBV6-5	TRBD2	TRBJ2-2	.	TGTGCCAGCAGATTAGCGGGAGACACCGGGGAGCTGTTTTTT	CASRLAGDTGELFF
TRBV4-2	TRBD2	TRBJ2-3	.	TGTGCCAGCAAGGGTAGCGGGAGTGCTAGCACAGATACGCAGTATTTT	CASKGSGSASTDTQYF
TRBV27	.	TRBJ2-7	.	TGTGCCAGCAGCCGACAGGATCGATCCTACGAGCAGTACTTC	CASSRQDRSYEQYF
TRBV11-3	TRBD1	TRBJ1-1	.	TGTGCCAGCAGCCCGGGTACAGGGGTGGGGACTGAAGCTTTCTTT	CASSPGTGVGTEAFF
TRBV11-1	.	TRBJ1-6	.	TGTGCCAGCAGCTTCCAGGCAAATTCACCCCTCCACTTT	CASSFQANSPLHF
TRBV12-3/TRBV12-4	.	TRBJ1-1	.	TGTGCCAGCCTACACATAGGGACTTCGGAAGCTTTCTTT	CASLHIGTSEAFF
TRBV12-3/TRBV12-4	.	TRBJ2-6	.	TGTGCCAGCAAAGAGGCTGGGGCCAACGTCCTGACTTTC	CASKEAGANVLTF
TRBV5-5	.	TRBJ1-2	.	TGTGCCAGCAGCTTATTAGGAGAAGACCGGTTCTATGGCTACACCTTC	CASSLLGEDRFYGYTF
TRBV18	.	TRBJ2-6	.	TGTGCCAGCTCACCACCTGGGAGTGGGGCCAACGTCCTGACTTTC	CASSPPGSGANVLTF
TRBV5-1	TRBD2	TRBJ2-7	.	TGCGCCAGCAGCTCCAGCGGACTAGCGGGAGAGGACGAGCAGTACTTC	CASSSSGLAGEDEQYF
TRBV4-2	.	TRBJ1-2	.	TGTGCCAGCAGCCAAGCCCCCTTCTATGGCTACACCTTC	CASSQAPFYGYTF
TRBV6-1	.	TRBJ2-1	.	TGTGCCAGCAGTGGTCTCTTAGGGGGAGGGCCGGTCAATGAGCAGTTCTTC	CASSGLLGGGPVNEQFF
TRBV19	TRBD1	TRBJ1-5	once	TGTGCCAGCGGGGACAGGGACAATCAGCCCCAGCATTTT	CASGDRDNQPQHF
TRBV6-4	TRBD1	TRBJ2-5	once	TGTGCCAGGATCCGGGACAGGCCACAAGAGACCCAGTACTTC	CARIRDRPQETQYF
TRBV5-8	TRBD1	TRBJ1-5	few	TGTGCCAGCAGCCTATCAGGCGGCGGGACAGGGTACAATCAGCCCCAGCATTTT	CASSLSGGGTGYNQPQHF
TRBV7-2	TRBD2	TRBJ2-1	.	TGTGCCAGCAGCCAAGCGGGAGGCCGTCTGACTTACAATGAGCAGTTCTTC	CASSQAGGRLTYNEQFF
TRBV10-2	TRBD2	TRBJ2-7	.	TGCGCCAGCAGTTCCCCGGGACTAGCGACCTACGAGCAGTACTTC	CASSSPGLATYEQYF
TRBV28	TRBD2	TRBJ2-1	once	TGTGCCAGCAGGGAACCCGGGCTAGCGGGCTACAATGAGCAGTTCTTC	CASREPGLAGYNEQFF
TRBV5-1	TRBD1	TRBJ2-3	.	TGCGCCAGCAGCCATGGGACAGGGAGCACAGATACGCAGTATTTT	CASSHGTGSTDTQYF
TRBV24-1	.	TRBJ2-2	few	TGTGCCACCAGTCGCGACGGGACCGGGGAGCTGTTTTTT	CATSRDGTGELFF
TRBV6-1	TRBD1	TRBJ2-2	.	TGTGCCAGCAGTGAGACAGGGCGAGGGACCGGGGAGCTGTTTTTT	CASSETGRGTGELFF
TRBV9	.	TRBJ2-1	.	TGTGCCAGCAGCGTACAAGGGGGCTCCTACAATGAGCAGTTCTTC	CASSVQGGSYNEQFF
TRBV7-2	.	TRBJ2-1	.	TGTGCCAGCAGCTTAGTAGGGGGGGAGTATGAGCAGTTCTTC	CASSLVGGEYEQFF
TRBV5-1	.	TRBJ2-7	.	TGCGCCAGCAGCTCCTACGAACAGGCTTCGTCCTACGAGCAGTACTTC	CASSSYEQASSYEQYF
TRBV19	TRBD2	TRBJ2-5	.	TGTGCCAGTAGTCCCCGGACTAGAATCGGGACCCAAGAGACCCAGTACTTC	CASSPRTRIGTQETQYF
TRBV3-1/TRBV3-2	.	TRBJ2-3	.	TGTGCCAGCAGCCAGGCTTTACCAACAGGGCTTACCACAGATACGCAGTATTTT	CASSQALPTGLTTDTQYF
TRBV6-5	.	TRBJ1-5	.	TGTGCCAGCAGACGGACAGCCGGGGGGGATCAGCCCCAGCATTTT	CASRRTAGGDQPQHF
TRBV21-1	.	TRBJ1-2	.	TGTGCTATCCGCAGGGGTGGTGGCTACACCTTC	CAIRRGGGYTF
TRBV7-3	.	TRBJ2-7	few	TGTGCCAGCAGCTTAACGGCTGGGCCAGGGCTAAACGAGCAGTACTTC	CASSLTAGPGLNEQYF
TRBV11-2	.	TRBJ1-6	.	TGTGCCAGCAGCTCGAATTCAGACAGGACACCCCTCCACTTT	CASSSNSDRTPLHF
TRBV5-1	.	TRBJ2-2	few	TGCGCCAGCAGCCCAATGGAGGGAGGTGGTGCCGGGGAGCTGTTTTTT	CASSPMEGGGAGELFF
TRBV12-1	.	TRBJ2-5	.	TGTGCCAGCAGCACCCTTACTAGGCAAGAGACCCAGTACTTC	CASSTLTRQETQYF
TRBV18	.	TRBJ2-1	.	TGTGCCAGCTCATCGTTAGCGGTTAGCTCCTACAATGAGCAGTTCTTC	CASSSLAVSSYNEQFF
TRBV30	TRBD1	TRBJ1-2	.	TGTGCCTGGAGTCTAGGACAGGGAGGAAACTATGGCTACACCTTC	CAWSLGQGGNYGYTF
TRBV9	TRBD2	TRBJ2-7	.	TGTGCCAGCAGCGTAGCGGCGGGAGGCTTCTACGAGCAGTACTTC	CASSVAAGGFYEQYF
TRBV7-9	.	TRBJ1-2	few	TGTGCCAGCAGCTTAGAACACCTCGCGGCTGGCTACACCTTC	CASSLEHLAAGYTF
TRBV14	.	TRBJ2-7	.	TGTGCCAGCAGCCAAGTAATCGGGTACGAGCAGTACTTC	CASSQVIGYEQYF
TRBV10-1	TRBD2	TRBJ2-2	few	TGCGCCAGCAGTGTGTTAGCGGGAGGCGGGGAGCTGTTTTTT	CASSVLAGGGELFF
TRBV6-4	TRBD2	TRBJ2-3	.	TGTGCCAGAGGGACTAGCGGGAGTGCGCAGTATTTT	CARGTSGSAQYF
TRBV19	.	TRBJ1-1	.	TGTGCCAGTAGTACCCTAGACAGTGATTATTCTGAAGCTTTCTTT	CASSTLDSDYSEAFF
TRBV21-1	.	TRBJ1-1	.	TGTGCCAGCAGCAAAGCCCCGGGGGGGGACACTGAAGCTTTCTTT	CASSKAPGGDTEAFF
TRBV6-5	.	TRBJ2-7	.	TGTGCCAGCAGCTCCGGACTGAACTACGAGCAGTACTTC	CASSSGLNYEQYF
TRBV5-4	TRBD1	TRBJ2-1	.	TGTGCCAGCACCCCCCGAACAGGGGGCGGTGAGCAGTTCTTC	CASTPRTGGGEQFF
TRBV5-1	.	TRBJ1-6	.	TGCGCCAGCCGGGACTTTGATAATTCACCCCTCCACTTT	CASRDFDNSPLHF
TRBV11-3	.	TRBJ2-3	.	TGTGCCAGCAGCTTAGGTAGTTTCACAGATACGCAGTATTTT	CASSLGSFTDTQYF
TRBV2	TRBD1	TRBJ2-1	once	TGTGCCAGCCTCGGGACAGGGGCGTCCAATGAGCAGTTCTTC	CASLGTGASNEQFF
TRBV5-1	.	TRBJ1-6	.	TGCGCCAGCAGCTTGGTTCGGGGGTATTCACCCCTCCACTTT	CASSLVRGYSPLHF
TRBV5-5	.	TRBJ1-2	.	TGTGCCAGCAGCTTTTGGACAGAAGGCTACACCTTC	CASSFWTEGYTF
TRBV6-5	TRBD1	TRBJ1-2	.	TGTGCCAGCACCCGGAGGACAGGGAAAAACTATGGCTACACCTTC	CASTRRTGKNYGYTF
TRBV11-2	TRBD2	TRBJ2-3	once	TGTGCCAGCAGCCCGAGATTACTAGCGGGAGCGGAAGATACGCAGTATTTT	CASSPRLLAGAEDTQYF
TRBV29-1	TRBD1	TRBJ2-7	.	TGCAGCGTTGAGGGGGACAGCGCCTACGAGCAGTACTTC	CSVEGDSAYEQYF
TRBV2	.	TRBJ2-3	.	TGTGCCAGCAATAGGGAGACTATAGACACAGATACGCAGTATTTT	CASNRETIDTDTQYF
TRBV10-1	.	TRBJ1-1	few	TGCGCCAGCAGCGAGCTCAGGGAGGGTGCTGAAGCTTTCTTT	CASSELREGAEAFF
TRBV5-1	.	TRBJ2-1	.	TGCGCCAGCAGCTTTCGGGACACCTTTAGGTACAATGAGCAGTTCTTC	CASSFRDTFRYNEQFF
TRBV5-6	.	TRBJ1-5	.	TGTGCCAGCAGCAAACCAGGTCAGCCCCAGCATTTT	CASSKPGQPQHF
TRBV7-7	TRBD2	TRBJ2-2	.	TGTGCTAGCAGCAGACTAGCGGGGGCTGCCAGCGGGGAGCTGTTTTTT	CASSRLAGAASGELFF
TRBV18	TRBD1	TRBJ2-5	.	TGTGCCAGCTCACAGATCCCCGGGACAGAAGGAAAGACCCAGTACTTC	CASSQIPGTEGKTQYF
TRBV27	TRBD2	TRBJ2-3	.	TGTGCCAGCAGGCTAGCGGGGGCTGGAGATACGCAGTATTTT	CASRLAGAGDTQYF